This is a list of T cell receptor beta chains from one sample in a study of blood T cell repertoires in COVID-19. Sequencing was performed with immunoSEQ multiplex PCR; in TCRdb, only in-frame clones are kept and a portion is missing. The top ten hold about a sixth of the sample, which has about 82,000 clones, around four fifths seen once. The sequenced material came from peripheral blood. Every receptor here comes from an elderly man with active or convalescent COVID-19. Each CDR3 is given without its conserved first and last residue. Not all rows give a size; the values are once, few, many and, for expanded clones, a class.

clone size	V gene	CDR3 protein
.	TRBV28	ASSRLGQYLEKLF
.	TRBV7-2	ASSLSGGHTGELF
.	TRBV7-8	ASSSGGFTDTQY
few	TRBV19	ASRRDQNTIY
.	TRBV2	ASSEGAPAEAF
.	TRBV30	AWSPERDSNQPQH
.	TRBV6-6	ASSSWTGTGNGYT
once	TRBV5-1	ASSLVGTDIQETQY
.	TRBV7-2	ASSLGPAGASGNTIY
.	TRBV30	AWSVTWEGGYT
.	TRBV6-5	ASSRGGQTNEKLF
.	TRBV7-2	ASSNPQGAVEKLF
.	TRBV5-1	ASSLGPIGTEAF
.	TRBV5-1	ASSPITGFGNTIY
.	TRBV7-2	ASSLETGTNIQY
few	TRBV30	AWSKGGNLAF
.	TRBV5-1	ASSLTSGTNEQF
.	TRBV19	ASTDRGGATNEKLF
once	TRBV19	ASSIGYPYNEQF
.	TRBV10-3	AISESLGGPTEAF
.	TRBV7-2	ASSLAGQWHEQF
.	TRBV5-1	ASSLGNAGSTDTQY
.	TRBV5-5	ASSPGQNNSPLH
.	TRBV18	ASSPSGTGKSGNTIY
.	TRBV19	ASTNAVGSGANVLT
.	TRBV5-5	ASSLGPGQTTDTQY
.	TRBV7-2	ASSLVEDTEAF
.	TRBV27	ASSLYQGWNYGYT
.	TRBV7-2	ASSLRLAGGRGGF
.	TRBV3-1/TRBV3-2	ASSRGRAGANVLT
.	TRBV7-6	ASRPLGRTSGGATDEQF
.	TRBV5-1	ASSPGQNNSPLH
.	TRBV4-1	ASSQDRTVLSDTIY
.	TRBV2	ASSEMGTGVHYGYT
.	TRBV27	ASSSLSYSPLH
.	TRBV2	ASSEDRGWQPQH
.	TRBV10-1	ASSESVVTDTQY
.	TRBV7-2	ASSLAFSGQATEAF
.	TRBV28	ASRIRTGGSTGELF
.	TRBV27	ASGQGVYNEQF
.	TRBV27	ASSLLATSGRSGELF
.	TRBV7-9	ASSSIAVTQY
.	TRBV10-3	AISESTGSNQPQH
.	TRBV24-1	ATSTGQLKSCEKLF
.	TRBV28	ASSSPWDSKNTEAF
.	TRBV19	ASSTYDRGNTEAF
few	TRBV9	ASSARQTNSPLH
.	TRBV12-3/TRBV12-4	ASSVTGGLGLF
.	TRBV6-5	ASRRALGEKLF
.	TRBV5-8	ASSSKTLPGQGTHEQF
.	TRBV3-1/TRBV3-2	ASSPGTRVITEAF
.	TRBV6-1	ASSESGTGLEKPQH
.	TRBV7-2	ASSRTSGGNEQF